The rows below give T cell receptor beta chains drawn from one sample of a study of shared T cell receptors in the human thymus. Sequencing used immunoSEQ multiplex PCR; TCRdb keeps in-frame clones, though not all of them. The sample records just under 550,000 clones, about 84% being singletons. This same sample was also taken into another study, of human thymus T cells.

Sequencing input: thymocytes. Every receptor here comes from a boy younger than two with a congenital heart defect. CDR3s include the opening cysteine and the closing phenylalanine or tryptophan. Fields, in order: J gene, clone size, V gene, D gene, CDR3 DNA, CDR3 protein. D genes are given only for firm matches. The listing skips clone size in some rows; elsewhere it reads once, few, many or a size class.

j_gene: TRBJ2-7
abundance: NA
v_gene: TRBV27
d_gene: NA
CDR3nt: TGTGCCAGCAGTTTATCGTTAGACAAGGTCTCCTACGAGCAGTACTTC
CDR3aa: CASSLSLDKVSYEQYF

j_gene: TRBJ1-2
abundance: NA
v_gene: TRBV4-2
d_gene: NA
CDR3nt: TGTGCCAGCAGCCAAGGGGGCCCATATGGCTACACCTTC
CDR3aa: CASSQGGPYGYTF

j_gene: TRBJ1-5
abundance: NA
v_gene: TRBV28
d_gene: NA
CDR3nt: TGTGCCAGCAGTTTTACAGGCTCACAACAGCCCCAGCATTTT
CDR3aa: CASSFTGSQQPQHF

j_gene: TRBJ2-7
abundance: few
v_gene: TRBV19
d_gene: TRBD2
CDR3nt: TGTGCCACTAGGAATACCTTGGCGGCTAGCGGCTACGAGCAGTACTTC
CDR3aa: CATRNTLAASGYEQYF

j_gene: TRBJ1-2
abundance: NA
v_gene: TRBV5-5
d_gene: NA
CDR3nt: TGTGCCAGCAGCTTGGAGCACAGGGATAACTATGGCTACACCTTC
CDR3aa: CASSLEHRDNYGYTF

j_gene: TRBJ1-1
abundance: once
v_gene: TRBV2
d_gene: NA
CDR3nt: TGTGCCAGCAGTGAGGAAGACAGTGAAGCTTTCTTT
CDR3aa: CASSEEDSEAFF

j_gene: TRBJ2-3
abundance: NA
v_gene: TRBV4-3
d_gene: TRBD2
CDR3nt: TGCGCCAGCAGCCTCCTAGCGGCTAGCACAGATACGCAGTATTTT
CDR3aa: CASSLLAASTDTQYF

j_gene: TRBJ2-7
abundance: few
v_gene: TRBV19
d_gene: NA
CDR3nt: TGTGCCAGTAGTATGGCCCCGCAGGGCGCAACCTACGAGCAGTACTTC
CDR3aa: CASSMAPQGATYEQYF

j_gene: TRBJ2-7
abundance: NA
v_gene: TRBV5-6
d_gene: NA
CDR3nt: TGTGCCAGCAGCGTAGACAGGACCTACGAGCAGTACTTC
CDR3aa: CASSVDRTYEQYF

j_gene: TRBJ2-3
abundance: NA
v_gene: TRBV6-1
d_gene: NA
CDR3nt: TGTGCCAGCAGTGACACCCCGGAGTGGAAGCGGGTAGATACGCAGTATTTT
CDR3aa: CASSDTPEWKRVDTQYF

j_gene: TRBJ1-1
abundance: NA
v_gene: TRBV11-3
d_gene: NA
CDR3nt: TGTGCCAGCAGCTCGAGACGGGAGAACACTGAAGCTTTCTTT
CDR3aa: CASSSRRENTEAFF

j_gene: TRBJ1-2
abundance: NA
v_gene: TRBV4-1
d_gene: TRBD1
CDR3nt: TGCGCCAGCAGCCAAGAAGGGGGCGACCGGGACGACTATGGCTACACCTTC
CDR3aa: CASSQEGGDRDDYGYTF

j_gene: TRBJ2-7
abundance: few
v_gene: TRBV15
d_gene: TRBD1
CDR3nt: TGTGCCACCAGCAGAGGGGGGGGACAGGGGCCTCTCGAGCAGTACTTC
CDR3aa: CATSRGGGQGPLEQYF

j_gene: TRBJ1-1
abundance: few
v_gene: TRBV2
d_gene: NA
CDR3nt: TGTGCCAGCAGTGAGGGCGCGCCCTGGACTGAAGCTTTCTTT
CDR3aa: CASSEGAPWTEAFF

j_gene: TRBJ2-4
abundance: NA
v_gene: TRBV9
d_gene: NA
CDR3nt: TGTGCCAGCAGCGTCGGTGGGAACGCCGTGTGGAGCGGCGGATTTGAGGCCAAAAACATTCAGTACTTC
CDR3aa: CASSVGGNAVWSGGFEAKNIQYF

j_gene: TRBJ1-4
abundance: NA
v_gene: TRBV5-1
d_gene: TRBD1
CDR3nt: TGCGCCAGCAGCGAAGGGACAGGGGGCACGAATGAAAAACTGTTTTTT
CDR3aa: CASSEGTGGTNEKLFF

j_gene: TRBJ2-7
abundance: few
v_gene: TRBV6-5
d_gene: NA
CDR3nt: TGTGCCAGCAGTAATGAAGACGGGACCTACGAGCAGTACTTC
CDR3aa: CASSNEDGTYEQYF

j_gene: TRBJ2-7
abundance: NA
v_gene: TRBV19
d_gene: TRBD2
CDR3nt: TGTGCCAGTAGTATTAAGGCGGGAGGGCTTCCCTACGAGCAGTACTTC
CDR3aa: CASSIKAGGLPYEQYF

j_gene: TRBJ2-7
abundance: NA
v_gene: TRBV11-2
d_gene: TRBD2
CDR3nt: TGTGCCAGCAGCTTAGGGGGCGGGAGCTTCTACGAGCAGTACTTC
CDR3aa: CASSLGGGSFYEQYF

j_gene: TRBJ1-1
abundance: NA
v_gene: TRBV6-1
d_gene: NA
CDR3nt: TGTGCCAGCAGTGATGCCTATGGGACATTGGTTCTCGCGGGCACTGAAGCTTTCTTT
CDR3aa: CASSDAYGTLVLAGTEAFF

j_gene: TRBJ2-1
abundance: NA
v_gene: TRBV27
d_gene: NA
CDR3nt: TGTGCCAGCAGTTACAGTGGAGGCTCCTACAATGAGCAGTTCTTC
CDR3aa: CASSYSGGSYNEQFF

j_gene: TRBJ2-1
abundance: NA
v_gene: TRBV30
d_gene: TRBD2
CDR3nt: TGTGCCTGGAGCCCCTTCCCCACTAGCGTAGCTAATGAGCAGTTCTTC
CDR3aa: CAWSPFPTSVANEQFF

j_gene: TRBJ2-5
abundance: once
v_gene: TRBV10-1
d_gene: NA
CDR3nt: TGCGCCAGCGGTCCAGGGGCGTGGCAAGAGACCCAGTACTTC
CDR3aa: CASGPGAWQETQYF

j_gene: TRBJ2-1
abundance: NA
v_gene: TRBV4-3
d_gene: NA
CDR3nt: TGCGCCAGCAGCCCAGAGTGGGCGAATGAGCAGTTCTTC
CDR3aa: CASSPEWANEQFF

j_gene: TRBJ2-4
abundance: NA
v_gene: TRBV15
d_gene: NA
CDR3nt: TGTGCCACCAGCAGCGACCGGGGAGTCTACCCCATGACCAAAAACATTCAGTACTTC
CDR3aa: CATSSDRGVYPMTKNIQYF

j_gene: TRBJ2-1
abundance: NA
v_gene: TRBV6-5
d_gene: TRBD2
CDR3nt: TGTGCCAGCTGGACTAGCGGGAAGGCGAATGAGCAGTTCTTC
CDR3aa: CASWTSGKANEQFF

j_gene: TRBJ1-2
abundance: NA
v_gene: TRBV15
d_gene: TRBD1
CDR3nt: TGTGCCACCAGCGGCCGGGACAGGGGGCAATCAAACTATGGCTACACCTTC
CDR3aa: CATSGRDRGQSNYGYTF

j_gene: TRBJ1-3
abundance: few
v_gene: TRBV7-2
d_gene: NA
CDR3nt: TGTGCCAGCAGCTTAGGGTTCGGGGAGGGGGGTGGAAACACCATATATTTT
CDR3aa: CASSLGFGEGGGNTIYF

j_gene: TRBJ1-2
abundance: once
v_gene: TRBV30
d_gene: NA
CDR3nt: TGTGCCTGGAGGATTCCCGGGGGCTATGGCTACACCTTC
CDR3aa: CAWRIPGGYGYTF

j_gene: TRBJ2-3
abundance: NA
v_gene: TRBV9
d_gene: TRBD2
CDR3nt: TGTGCCAGCAGCGTAGATCTGCGGGAGGGCACAGATACGCAGTATTTT
CDR3aa: CASSVDLREGTDTQYF

j_gene: TRBJ2-1
abundance: once
v_gene: TRBV27
d_gene: TRBD2
CDR3nt: TGTGCCAGCAGAGCTCCGGGACTAGGTCCGTATGAGCAGTTCTTC
CDR3aa: CASRAPGLGPYEQFF

j_gene: TRBJ2-1
abundance: NA
v_gene: TRBV9
d_gene: TRBD2
CDR3nt: TGTGCCAGCAGCGTAGACCCAGGCGGGAGTTCCTACAATGAGCAGTTCTTC
CDR3aa: CASSVDPGGSSYNEQFF

j_gene: TRBJ2-7
abundance: NA
v_gene: TRBV13
d_gene: TRBD2
CDR3nt: TGTGCCAGCAGCTTACCCGGGACTAGCGGGATATACGAGCAGTACTTC
CDR3aa: CASSLPGTSGIYEQYF

j_gene: TRBJ2-1
abundance: NA
v_gene: TRBV18
d_gene: TRBD2
CDR3nt: TGTGCCAGCTCACCAGCGGTAGCGGGGATTTCCTACAATGAGCAGTTCTTC
CDR3aa: CASSPAVAGISYNEQFF

j_gene: TRBJ1-5
abundance: NA
v_gene: TRBV4-1
d_gene: NA
CDR3nt: TGCGCCAGCAGCCATCTTCGGGATCAGCCCCAGCATTTT
CDR3aa: CASSHLRDQPQHF

j_gene: TRBJ2-7
abundance: few
v_gene: TRBV5-6
d_gene: NA
CDR3nt: TGTGCCAGCAGCGCGGGACTGACCTACGAGCAGTACTTC
CDR3aa: CASSAGLTYEQYF

j_gene: TRBJ2-1
abundance: NA
v_gene: TRBV21-1
d_gene: NA
CDR3nt: TGTGCCAGCAGCAAAGGGGCTAGCGGGAGGGCGAGCTCCTACAATGAGCAGTTCTTC
CDR3aa: CASSKGASGRASSYNEQFF

j_gene: TRBJ2-1
abundance: NA
v_gene: TRBV5-4
d_gene: NA
CDR3nt: TGTGCCAGCAGCTCCTTACCTGGGGAGGGGGGATTCTTC
CDR3aa: CASSSLPGEGGFF

j_gene: TRBJ1-5
abundance: NA
v_gene: TRBV30
d_gene: NA
CDR3nt: TGTGCCTGGAGTTCTGGGGCATCGACTTGGAATCAGCCCCAGCATTTT
CDR3aa: CAWSSGASTWNQPQHF

j_gene: TRBJ1-1
abundance: NA
v_gene: TRBV29-1
d_gene: NA
CDR3nt: TGCAGCGTTGAAGGAGAAGCCATGAACACTGAAGCTTTCTTT
CDR3aa: CSVEGEAMNTEAFF

j_gene: TRBJ2-4
abundance: once
v_gene: TRBV4-2
d_gene: NA
CDR3nt: TGTGCCAGCAGCCACTCCCCTGGGCTCACGCTCATGGTATCTCTAGCCAAAAACATTCAGTACTTC
CDR3aa: CASSHSPGLTLMVSLAKNIQYF

j_gene: TRBJ2-2
abundance: NA
v_gene: TRBV4-2
d_gene: NA
CDR3nt: TGTGCCAGCAGCCCCGGACTGAGCGGCGAGCCCACCGGGGAGCTGTTTTTT
CDR3aa: CASSPGLSGEPTGELFF

j_gene: TRBJ1-3
abundance: NA
v_gene: TRBV4-3
d_gene: NA
CDR3nt: TGCGCCAGCAGCCAAGATCCCCAGGGCCATTCCTCTGGAAACACCATATATTTT
CDR3aa: CASSQDPQGHSSGNTIYF

j_gene: TRBJ2-7
abundance: NA
v_gene: TRBV5-6
d_gene: NA
CDR3nt: TGTGCCAGCAGCTTGGGGGGGGACAGCGTATTACACGAGCAGTACTTC
CDR3aa: CASSLGGDSVLHEQYF

j_gene: TRBJ2-7
abundance: NA
v_gene: TRBV6-1
d_gene: TRBD1
CDR3nt: TGTGCCAGCAGTGACGACAGGGGAGACGAGCAGTACTTC
CDR3aa: CASSDDRGDEQYF

j_gene: TRBJ2-7
abundance: NA
v_gene: TRBV7-3
d_gene: TRBD2
CDR3nt: TGTGCCAGCAGCTCCCGGGGTAGCGGGACACCCTACGAGCAGTACTTC
CDR3aa: CASSSRGSGTPYEQYF

j_gene: TRBJ1-2
abundance: NA
v_gene: TRBV6-1
d_gene: TRBD1
CDR3nt: TGTGCCAGCAGTTCCCGGACAGGGAACTACGGCTACACCTTC
CDR3aa: CASSSRTGNYGYTF

j_gene: TRBJ2-3
abundance: NA
v_gene: TRBV4-2
d_gene: TRBD2
CDR3nt: TGTGCCAGCAGCCAAGAGCCGGCCGTTGGGACTAGCGGGACTAGCACAGATACGCAGTATTTT
CDR3aa: CASSQEPAVGTSGTSTDTQYF